These T cell receptor beta chains were read from a single sample in a study of blood T cells in healthy people across ages. TCRdb re-analysed the 5' RACE reads in MiXCR, keeping a single row per CDR3 protein. This sample has around 700,000 distinct CDR3 sequences, with around 25% found just once. This same sample was also part of a study on T cells of mothers and their children.

The sequencing input was blood. The receptors were gathered from a boy aged 5-17 years in good health. Each CDR3 is given with its conserved first and last residue. D genes are given only for firm matches. Clone size is stated in some rows and not others, as once, few, many or a class when expanded.

clone_size: .; j_call: TRBJ1-1; d_call: .; v_call: TRBV20-1; cdr3_nt: TGCAGTGCTAGACTGTCTGAAGCTTTCTTT; cdr3_aa: CSARLSEAFF
clone_size: .; j_call: TRBJ1-4; d_call: TRBD1; v_call: TRBV29-1; cdr3_nt: TGCAGCGTTGAATTATCACAGGGGGAACTGTTTTTT; cdr3_aa: CSVELSQGELFF
clone_size: .; j_call: TRBJ2-5; d_call: TRBD1; v_call: TRBV3-1; cdr3_nt: TGTGCCAGCAGCCAAGATGGGACGACAGGGGGCTTGGAGACCCAGTACTTC; cdr3_aa: CASSQDGTTGGLETQYF
clone_size: .; j_call: TRBJ2-2; d_call: .; v_call: TRBV5-1; cdr3_nt: TGCGCCAGCAGCTCGATGCGGGCCTTGAACACCGGGGAGCTGTTTTTT; cdr3_aa: CASSSMRALNTGELFF
clone_size: .; j_call: TRBJ2-7; d_call: TRBD1; v_call: TRBV7-2; cdr3_nt: TGTGCCAGCAGCTTTGCAGGGGGCATCTACGAGCAGTACTTC; cdr3_aa: CASSFAGGIYEQYF
clone_size: .; j_call: TRBJ2-7; d_call: .; v_call: TRBV7-9; cdr3_nt: TGTGCCAGCAGCTCTAGAACTACAACAGGGAACGAGCAGTACTTC; cdr3_aa: CASSSRTTTGNEQYF
clone_size: .; j_call: TRBJ2-1; d_call: .; v_call: TRBV29-1; cdr3_nt: TGCAGCGTTGACGAGGGGTGGTTCGATGAGCAGTTCTTC; cdr3_aa: CSVDEGWFDEQFF
clone_size: .; j_call: TRBJ1-1; d_call: TRBD1; v_call: TRBV12-3/TRBV12-4; cdr3_nt: TGTGCCAGCAGAATACAGGGGCCTGAAGCTTTCTTT; cdr3_aa: CASRIQGPEAFF
clone_size: .; j_call: TRBJ2-1; d_call: TRBD1; v_call: TRBV5-1; cdr3_nt: TGCGCCAGCAGCTTACCAGGGGGCGCGGGAAATGAGCAGTTCTTC; cdr3_aa: CASSLPGGAGNEQFF
clone_size: .; j_call: TRBJ2-7; d_call: .; v_call: TRBV5-1; cdr3_nt: TGCGCCAGCAGCCGGGGGACGGCGAAATTTACCGAGCAGTACTTC; cdr3_aa: CASSRGTAKFTEQYF
clone_size: .; j_call: TRBJ2-1; d_call: TRBD1; v_call: TRBV7-6; cdr3_nt: TGTGCCAGCGGCGACAGGGGGCTAGGTAATGAGCAGTTCTTC; cdr3_aa: CASGDRGLGNEQFF
clone_size: few; j_call: TRBJ1-5; d_call: .; v_call: TRBV27; cdr3_nt: TGTGCCAGCCGTCCCAGGGAGGGCAATCAGCCCCAGCATTTT; cdr3_aa: CASRPREGNQPQHF
clone_size: few; j_call: TRBJ2-5; d_call: TRBD1; v_call: TRBV20-1; cdr3_nt: TGCAGTGCGGGCGGGACAGGGGGCAGAGAGACCCAGTACTTC; cdr3_aa: CSAGGTGGRETQYF
clone_size: .; j_call: TRBJ2-2; d_call: .; v_call: TRBV3-1; cdr3_nt: TGTGCCAGCAGCCGCTTTGAAGGGGAAGACACCGGGGAGCTGTTTTTT; cdr3_aa: CASSRFEGEDTGELFF
clone_size: few; j_call: TRBJ2-1; d_call: .; v_call: TRBV9; cdr3_nt: TGTGCCAGCAGCCCCCGCCTAGCGCGATCCTACAATGAGCAGTTCTTC; cdr3_aa: CASSPRLARSYNEQFF
clone_size: few; j_call: TRBJ2-1; d_call: .; v_call: TRBV29-1; cdr3_nt: TGCAGCGTTGAAGATCTTACTAGTCTGGGTAGGCATGAGCAGTTCTTC; cdr3_aa: CSVEDLTSLGRHEQFF
clone_size: .; j_call: TRBJ2-5; d_call: .; v_call: TRBV4-2; cdr3_nt: TGTGCCAGCAGCCAAGATTTCGGCGGCCTCAGGGGAGAGACCCAGTACTTC; cdr3_aa: CASSQDFGGLRGETQYF
clone_size: few; j_call: TRBJ1-2; d_call: .; v_call: TRBV20-1; cdr3_nt: TGCAGTGCTTCGGACACCATCTATGGCTACACCTTC; cdr3_aa: CSASDTIYGYTF
clone_size: few; j_call: TRBJ2-1; d_call: .; v_call: TRBV12-3/TRBV12-4; cdr3_nt: TGTGCCAGCGGCCCGGACAGCGCTCCGTACAATGAGCAGTTCTTC; cdr3_aa: CASGPDSAPYNEQFF
clone_size: few; j_call: TRBJ2-3; d_call: .; v_call: TRBV5-1; cdr3_nt: TGCGCCAGCAGCTTGGGTGGGCCGAGAAACACAGATACGCAGTATTTT; cdr3_aa: CASSLGGPRNTDTQYF
clone_size: .; j_call: TRBJ2-1; d_call: TRBD2; v_call: TRBV20-1; cdr3_nt: TGCAGTGCTACCTTCCGAGCGGGAGGGTCCTACAATGAGCAGTTCTTC; cdr3_aa: CSATFRAGGSYNEQFF
clone_size: .; j_call: TRBJ2-7; d_call: .; v_call: TRBV6-5; cdr3_nt: TGTGCCACCATGCCCCCAGGTGGGTTCTACGAGCAGTACTTC; cdr3_aa: CATMPPGGFYEQYF
clone_size: .; j_call: TRBJ1-1; d_call: .; v_call: TRBV29-1; cdr3_nt: TGCAGCGTTCGGAACAGGGTAGGGTCTGAAGCTTTCTTT; cdr3_aa: CSVRNRVGSEAFF
clone_size: few; j_call: TRBJ2-1; d_call: .; v_call: TRBV20-1; cdr3_nt: TGCAGTGCTGGAGGGTACAATGAGCAGTTCTTC; cdr3_aa: CSAGGYNEQFF
clone_size: .; j_call: TRBJ1-6; d_call: .; v_call: TRBV3-1; cdr3_nt: TGTGCCAGCAGCCCGGGAGGAGGGATGATGGATTCACCCCTCCACTTT; cdr3_aa: CASSPGGGMMDSPLHF
clone_size: .; j_call: TRBJ2-7; d_call: TRBD2; v_call: TRBV20-1; cdr3_nt: TGCAGTGCTAGAGGGACGGGGGGCTACGAGCAGTACTTC; cdr3_aa: CSARGTGGYEQYF
clone_size: .; j_call: TRBJ1-1; d_call: TRBD1; v_call: TRBV27; cdr3_nt: TGTGCCAGCAGTTTAGGACAGGGGGTGAAAGCTTTCTTT; cdr3_aa: CASSLGQGVKAFF
clone_size: few; j_call: TRBJ2-3; d_call: .; v_call: TRBV3-1; cdr3_nt: TGTGCCAGCAGACCTGACGGGACAGATACGCAGTATTTT; cdr3_aa: CASRPDGTDTQYF
clone_size: .; j_call: TRBJ2-1; d_call: .; v_call: TRBV11-3; cdr3_nt: TGTGCCAGCAGCCTGCAGGGGTTCCACAATGAGCAGTTCTTC; cdr3_aa: CASSLQGFHNEQFF
clone_size: few; j_call: TRBJ2-7; d_call: .; v_call: TRBV29-1; cdr3_nt: TGCAGCGTTGAGGTTTTGGCGGGAAGCCCCGGTTCCCCCTCCTACGAGCAGTACTTC; cdr3_aa: CSVEVLAGSPGSPSYEQYF
clone_size: .; j_call: TRBJ2-1; d_call: TRBD1; v_call: TRBV2; cdr3_nt: TGTGCCAGCACCGCCCACCGGGACAGGGTAGGCGATGAGCAGTTCTTC; cdr3_aa: CASTAHRDRVGDEQFF
clone_size: .; j_call: TRBJ2-3; d_call: .; v_call: TRBV20-1; cdr3_nt: TGCAGTGCTAGGGGGGCCGCGGGGGTGGGTGATACGCAGTATTTT; cdr3_aa: CSARGAAGVGDTQYF
clone_size: .; j_call: TRBJ2-7; d_call: .; v_call: TRBV10-1; cdr3_nt: TGCGCCAGCAGTGATCCGGGGTACGAGCAGTACTTC; cdr3_aa: CASSDPGYEQYF
clone_size: .; j_call: TRBJ1-2; d_call: .; v_call: TRBV12-3/TRBV12-4; cdr3_nt: TGTGCCAGCAGTTTGGGCAGGGGTTATAGTAACTATGGCTACACCTTC; cdr3_aa: CASSLGRGYSNYGYTF
clone_size: .; j_call: TRBJ2-7; d_call: .; v_call: TRBV20-1; cdr3_nt: TGCAGTGCCCCCCCCCAGCGAAGTGGTGACGAGCAGTACTTC; cdr3_aa: CSAPPQRSGDEQYF
clone_size: .; j_call: TRBJ2-1; d_call: TRBD2; v_call: TRBV7-9; cdr3_nt: TGTGCCCACTCCGGGACTAGCGGGACGAATGAGCAGTTCTTC; cdr3_aa: CAHSGTSGTNEQFF
clone_size: few; j_call: TRBJ2-1; d_call: .; v_call: TRBV10-1; cdr3_nt: TGCGCCAGCAGTGAGTCCGGGGGCCATCGCAATGAGCAGTTCTTC; cdr3_aa: CASSESGGHRNEQFF
clone_size: .; j_call: TRBJ2-2; d_call: .; v_call: TRBV25-1; cdr3_nt: TGTGCCAGCAGTTACTCTGTCGCGGGCTCCGGGGAGCTGTTTTTT; cdr3_aa: CASSYSVAGSGELFF
clone_size: .; j_call: TRBJ2-4; d_call: .; v_call: TRBV20-1; cdr3_nt: TGCAGTGCTTTCCCCCAGTACGCCAAAAACATTCAGTACTTC; cdr3_aa: CSAFPQYAKNIQYF
clone_size: .; j_call: TRBJ2-5; d_call: TRBD2; v_call: TRBV20-1; cdr3_nt: TGCAGTGCTAGAGATTACCGCGGGGGGGGCCAAGAGACCCAGTACTTC; cdr3_aa: CSARDYRGGGQETQYF
clone_size: .; j_call: TRBJ2-5; d_call: TRBD2; v_call: TRBV10-3; cdr3_nt: TGTGCCATCAGTGGGGGACTAGTTGAGCAGTACTTC; cdr3_aa: CAISGGLVEQYF
clone_size: .; j_call: TRBJ2-5; d_call: TRBD1; v_call: TRBV10-3; cdr3_nt: TGTGCCATCAGTGAGGGGACAGCGTCACAAGAGACCCAGTACTTC; cdr3_aa: CAISEGTASQETQYF
clone_size: .; j_call: TRBJ2-7; d_call: .; v_call: TRBV7-2; cdr3_nt: TGTGCCAGCAGCTTAGGGTACAGGGCAGAGCAGTACTTC; cdr3_aa: CASSLGYRAEQYF
clone_size: few; j_call: TRBJ1-2; d_call: .; v_call: TRBV4-2; cdr3_nt: TGTGCCAGCAGCCAAGACGGGATAAGGGGGGACTATGGCTACACCTTC; cdr3_aa: CASSQDGIRGDYGYTF
clone_size: few; j_call: TRBJ2-5; d_call: TRBD2; v_call: TRBV3-1; cdr3_nt: TGTGCCAGCAGCCAAGGGACGAGCGGGGAAACAGAGACCCAGTACTTC; cdr3_aa: CASSQGTSGETETQYF
clone_size: .; j_call: TRBJ2-7; d_call: .; v_call: TRBV28; cdr3_nt: TGTGCCAGCAGCCCGGAACCAAGGCGTACCTACGAGCAGTACTTC; cdr3_aa: CASSPEPRRTYEQYF
clone_size: .; j_call: TRBJ2-2; d_call: .; v_call: TRBV6-2/TRBV6-3; cdr3_nt: TGTGCCAGCAGTTTCCACCTGGCAGCCGGGGAGCTGTTTTTT; cdr3_aa: CASSFHLAAGELFF
clone_size: .; j_call: TRBJ2-2; d_call: .; v_call: TRBV12-3/TRBV12-4; cdr3_nt: TGTGCCACCCTTGGTGCTGGGGAGCTGTTTTTT; cdr3_aa: CATLGAGELFF
clone_size: .; j_call: TRBJ1-6; d_call: TRBD1; v_call: TRBV12-3/TRBV12-4; cdr3_nt: TGTGCCAGCAGTTTTGAGACAGGGGACGTTAATTCACCCCTCCACTTT; cdr3_aa: CASSFETGDVNSPLHF
clone_size: .; j_call: TRBJ2-3; d_call: TRBD2; v_call: TRBV6-2/TRBV6-3; cdr3_nt: TGTGCCAGCAGTTACTCGACTAGCGGGAGTCTAGATACGCAGTATTTT; cdr3_aa: CASSYSTSGSLDTQYF
clone_size: .; j_call: TRBJ2-5; d_call: TRBD2; v_call: TRBV5-1; cdr3_nt: TGCGCCAGCAGTCGGGGGGTCGACAGTTTTGGGGAGACCCAGTACTTC; cdr3_aa: CASSRGVDSFGETQYF
clone_size: .; j_call: TRBJ2-7; d_call: TRBD2; v_call: TRBV7-2; cdr3_nt: TGTGCCAGCAGCTTAACGTCGGGACTAGTAAATGACGAGCAGTACTTC; cdr3_aa: CASSLTSGLVNDEQYF
clone_size: .; j_call: TRBJ2-1; d_call: .; v_call: TRBV5-1; cdr3_nt: TGCGCCAGCAGCTCTGGACATAGTTACGAGCAGTTCTTC; cdr3_aa: CASSSGHSYEQFF
clone_size: few; j_call: TRBJ2-7; d_call: .; v_call: TRBV7-3; cdr3_nt: TGTGCCAGCAGCTTAACGGGGACGGATGCCTACGAGCAGTACTTC; cdr3_aa: CASSLTGTDAYEQYF
clone_size: few; j_call: TRBJ2-1; d_call: .; v_call: TRBV12-3/TRBV12-4; cdr3_nt: TGTGCCAGCAGTTTTTACACTACTCCTGGGAATGAGCAGTTCTTC; cdr3_aa: CASSFYTTPGNEQFF
clone_size: .; j_call: TRBJ2-2; d_call: .; v_call: TRBV29-1; cdr3_nt: TGTAGCGTTGGGAATATGAACACCGGGGAGCTGTTTTTT; cdr3_aa: CSVGNMNTGELFF
clone_size: few; j_call: TRBJ2-5; d_call: TRBD2; v_call: TRBV6-1; cdr3_nt: TGTGCCAGCAGCGGACGACTAGCGGGGGTAGTCGAGACCCAGTACTTC; cdr3_aa: CASSGRLAGVVETQYF
clone_size: few; j_call: TRBJ2-2; d_call: .; v_call: TRBV5-1; cdr3_nt: TGCGCCAGCAGCACACGGGACTCCTACACCGGGGAGCTGTTCTTT; cdr3_aa: CASSTRDSYTGELFF
clone_size: few; j_call: TRBJ2-1; d_call: TRBD2; v_call: TRBV20-1; cdr3_nt: TGCAGTGCTTCCGGACTAGCGGAGAATGAGCAGTTCTTC; cdr3_aa: CSASGLAENEQFF